Listed below are T cell receptor beta chains from one sample, sequenced in a study of blood T cell repertoires in COVID-19. The repertoire was sequenced with immunoSEQ multiplex PCR; TCRdb's copy has only in-frame clones and lacks some. Of about 160,000 clones in the sample, approximately 88% were seen once. The sequenced sample was peripheral blood. The receptors stem from an elderly woman with active or convalescent COVID-19. Both conserved end residues are part of each CDR3. The D gene is left open where the match is weak. Size values are once, few and many counts, or a class for expanded clones, and some rows have none.

j_call,clone_size,d_call,v_call,cdr3_aa,cdr3_nt
TRBJ1-2,-,-,TRBV2,CASTPPGLHYGYTF,TGTGCCAGCACTCCCCCGGGACTTCACTATGGCTACACCTTC
TRBJ1-5,-,-,TRBV3-1/TRBV3-2,CASSQERNQPQHF,TGTGCCAGCAGCCAAGAGAGGAATCAGCCCCAGCATTTT
TRBJ1-2,-,TRBD1,TRBV7-2,CASSLLGQGYGYTF,TGTGCCAGCAGCCTACTTGGACAGGGTTATGGCTACACCTTC
TRBJ1-2,-,TRBD1,TRBV5-8,CASSSAQGAGGYTF,TGTGCCAGCAGCTCAGCACAGGGGGCGGGTGGCTACACCTTC
TRBJ2-1,-,-,TRBV9,CASSATGYNEQFF,TGTGCCAGCAGCGCTACAGGTTACAATGAGCAGTTCTTC
TRBJ1-1,-,-,TRBV18,CASSGSAQETFF,TGTGCCAGCTCAGGTAGTGCACAGGAAACTTTCTTT
TRBJ2-1,-,TRBD1,TRBV9,CASSVEGTGGRYEQFF,TGTGCCAGCAGCGTGGAGGGGACAGGGGGCCGGTATGAGCAGTTCTTC
TRBJ2-5,-,-,TRBV7-2,CASSFSTPGETQYF,TGTGCCAGCAGCTTTTCAACACCAGGAGAGACCCAGTACTTC
TRBJ2-3,-,TRBD2,TRBV5-6,CASSLAQRGGFTDTQYF,TGTGCCAGCAGCTTGGCCCAGCGGGGGGGCTTCACAGATACGCAGTATTTT
TRBJ1-2,-,-,TRBV3-1/TRBV3-2,CASSLNYGYTF,TGTGCCAGCAGCCTCAATTATGGCTACACCTTC
TRBJ2-2,-,TRBD2,TRBV11-2,CASSFGLALNTGELFF,TGTGCCAGCAGCTTTGGACTAGCGCTGAACACCGGGGAGCTGTTTTTT
TRBJ2-6,-,-,TRBV7-9,CASSLGGPLFSGANVLTF,TGTGCCAGCAGCTTAGGGGGCCCCCTATTCTCTGGGGCCAACGTCCTGACTTTC
TRBJ2-2,-,TRBD1,TRBV6-5,CASSYTGQGASGELFF,TGTGCCAGCAGTTACACGGGACAGGGGGCGAGCGGGGAGCTGTTTTTT
TRBJ2-7,-,TRBD1,TRBV19,CASSSPGQTYEQYF,TGTGCCAGTAGTAGTCCGGGACAGACCTACGAGCAGTACTTC
TRBJ1-5,-,-,TRBV19,CASTQLAGPGGYQPQHF,TGTGCCAGTACCCAACTAGCAGGGCCGGGAGGGTATCAGCCCCAGCATTTT
TRBJ2-3,few,-,TRBV5-6,CASSLRGSADTQYF,TGTGCCAGCAGCTTAAGGGGAAGTGCAGATACGCAGTATTTT
TRBJ2-5,-,TRBD1,TRBV5-6,CASSLEAGGEETQYF,TGTGCCAGCAGCTTGGAGGCAGGGGGCGAAGAGACCCAGTACTTC